This T cell receptor (beta chain) was identified during a study of T cells in Graves' hyperthyroidism and ophthalmopathy. Study-level points and caveats: Peripheral blood also featured most of the thyroid clonotypes expanded above 0.001.

V dropped 0 bases and J dropped 3; count of bases not matched to a gene: 1. The CDR3 runs to 15 residues. The germline V gene has CDR1 LGHNA and CDR2 YSLEER. For this clonotype: Its antigen remains unidentified.

Isolation of PBMCs was performed on about 9.9 ml fresh peripheral blood. RNA transcripts gave rise to amplified TCR beta CDR3 regions. Primed by the HTBI set, a first-round RT-PCR was run on the TCR CDR3. A single record per CDR3 protein comes from TCRdb applying MiXCR to the multiplex PCR reads. The repertoire consists of 450,000 to 650,000 distinct CDR3 sequences, with roughly 17% occurring once and the leading ten covering approximately 18%. J is TRBJ2-7 and V is TRBV4-3, with 11 bases that match TRBD2. This clonotype originated in a woman in her late teens or twenties with Graves' ophthalmopathy. The sequenced sample consisted of blood. CDR3 amino acids: CASSQETSGSYEQYF. In nucleotides, the CDR3 is TGCGCCAGCAGCCAAGAAACTAGCGGGAGCTACGAGCAGTACTTC.